Below, 20 T cell receptor beta chains from the same sample are listed, as sequenced in a study of long-term antiretroviral therapy in people with HIV. Researchers report immunoSEQ v3.0 was run at survey level. Here immunoSEQ multiplex PCR was the method, and the copy in TCRdb shows in-frame clones only, minus some. The repertoire consists of more than 20,000 clones, with about four fifths occurring once and the leading ten covering approximately 6.1%. The source material was unsorted PBMCs, sampled 4.4 years after starting antiretroviral therapy. Receptors were obtained from a man younger than 40 with HIV.

There are a few counts of this clone. The chain is built from TRBV4-3 and TRBJ1-2; 9 nucleotides match TRBD1. J lost 4 bases, V lost 1 base, and 4 bases had no gene match. The CDR3 runs to 15 residues. The germline V gene encodes CDR1 LGHNA and CDR2 YSLEER. This CDR3 is CASSQGDRVSYGYTF. The CDR3 region has the DNA TGCGCCAGCAGCCAAGGGGACAGGGTATCCTATGGCTACACCTTC.

The chain uses TRBV7-2 and TRBJ2-7, with 10 nucleotides matching TRBD1. Germline trimming cut 2 bases from V and 4 bases from J; bases unmatched to any gene: 5. Germline V CDR1 and CDR2: SGHTA, FQGNSA. The CDR3 consists of 15 residues. CDR3 loop: CASSLLGQGTYEQYF. CDR3 nucleotide sequence: TGTGCCAGCAGCTTATTGGGACAGGGGACGTACGAGCAGTACTTC.

The J gene is TRBJ1-1, the V gene TRBV2; TRBD1 matches at 8 bases. After removal of 6 bases from V and 5 bases from J, the junction contained 2 bases not matched to a gene. The germline V gene encodes CDR1 SNHLY and CDR2 FYNNEI. CDR3 length: 12 amino acids. CDR3 sequence reads: CASRRQGTEAFF. CDR3 bases: TGTGCCAGCAGACGACAGGGGACTGAAGCTTTCTTT. Combining the CDR3 with reference TRBV2 and TRBJ1-1 gives the whole variable domain EPEVTQTPSHQVTQMGQEVILRCVPISNHLYFYWYRQILGQKVEFLVSFYNNEISEKSEIFDDQFSVERPDGSNFTLKIRSTKLEDSAMYFCASRRQGTEAFFGQGTRLTVV.

The V and J genes are TRBV14 and TRBJ1-1, with D possibly TRBD1 on 5 matching bases. Trimming cost V 4 bases and J 1 base, with 10 bases left between them. Germline CDR1 is SGHDN and CDR2 is FVKESK. The CDR3 is 14 amino acids. CDR3 nucleotide sequence: TGTGCCAGCAGCCCTGGGGGGTGGAACACTGAAGCTTTCTTT. Amino acid sequence: CASSPGGWNTEAFF.

The genes are TRBV5-4 and TRBJ2-5; 7 bases line up with TRBD1. This CDR3 has 13 amino acids. Germline V gene sequence: CDR1 SGHNT, CDR2 YYREEE (reference sequence). J was trimmed by 2 bases and V by 4 bases; bases with no gene match: 2. The CDR3 region is CASSQGQQETQYF. For the CDR3, the DNA is TGTGCCAGCAGCCAGGGACAGCAAGAGACCCAGTACTTC. The entire variable domain, with the rest obtained from reference TRBV5-4 and TRBJ2-5, is as follows: ETGVTQSPTHLIKTRGQQVTLRCSSQSGHNTVSWYQQALGQGPQFIFQYYREEENGRGNFPPRFSGLQFPNYSSELNVNALELDDSALYLCASSQGQQETQYFGPGTRLLVL.

This clone was seen a handful of times. V is TRBV5-1 and J is TRBJ1-2; a possible D gene is TRBD1 (6 bases). The CDR3 contains 12 residues. The V and J ends lost 4 bases and 5 bases respectively, with 9 bases between them. Germline values: CDR1 SGHRS, CDR2 YFSETQ. CDR3 nucleotides: TGCGCCAGCAGCCGGACAGATTATGGCTACACCTTC. The encoded protein is CASSRTDYGYTF. Variable domain in full (rest from reference TRBV5-1 and TRBJ1-2): KAGVTQTPRYLIKTRGQQVTLSCSPISGHRSVSWYQQTPGQGLQFLFEYFSETQRNKGNFPGRFSGRQFSNSRSEMNVSTLELGDSALYLCASSRTDYGYTFGSGTRLTVV.

This chain connects TRBV18 to TRBJ2-1; 11 bases map to TRBD2. The CDR3 covers 17 residues. V lost 3 bases and J lost 4; bases outside the gene matches: 8. Germline values: CDR1 KGHSH, CDR2 LQKENI. The CDR3 DNA reads as TGTGCCAGCTCACCCCCTAGGACTAGCGGGTATTACAATGAGCAGTTCTTC. Translating gives CASSPPRTSGYYNEQFF.

This rearrangement joins TRBV6-1 to TRBJ1-1; the D gene is possibly TRBD1 (5 bases). Germline CDR1 is MNHNS and CDR2 is SASEGT. The CDR3 is made up of 16 amino acids. Trimming pared 4 bases from V and 6 bases from J, leaving 21 bases between. As DNA, the CDR3 is TGTGCCAGCAGTGGCCGGGAGGGGCTTAGGCCAGCTGAAGCTTTCTTT. It specifies CASSGREGLRPAEAFF.

The chain is built from TRBV18 and TRBJ2-5, with D unresolved. In germline, CDR1 is KGHSH, CDR2 LQKENI. Trimming removed 3 bases at V and 5 bases at J, with 10 bases between. The CDR3 totals 13 residues. CDR3 DNA sequence: TGTGCCAGCTCACCTGAAGGGCTTGAGACCCAGTACTTC. This gives the protein CASSPEGLETQYF. The whole variable domain, filled in from reference TRBV18 and TRBJ2-5, reads NAGVMQNPRHLVRRRGQEARLRCSPMKGHSHVYWYRQLPEEGLKFMVYLQKENIIDESGMPKERFSAEFPKEGPSILRIQQVVRGDSAAYFCASSPEGLETQYFGPGTRLLVL.

The rearrangement joins TRBV9 to TRBJ2-1; D not resolved. Germline CDR1 SGDLS, CDR2 YYNGEE. The V end lost 3 bases, the J end lost 5 bases, and 6 bases lay between the germline ends. The CDR3 loop spans 12 amino acids. CDR3: CASSAYHNEQFF. The CDR3 bases are TGTGCCAGCAGCGCGTACCACAATGAGCAGTTCTTC.

V is TRBV5-1 and J is TRBJ2-1; TRBD1 agrees at 7 bases. Per germline, CDR1 SGHRS and CDR2 YFSETQ. The junction had 3 bases not matched to a gene; V was cut back by 0 bases and J by 3 bases. This CDR3 spans 15 amino acids. The chain's CDR3 is CASSLGQGVYNEQFF. In DNA form, the CDR3 reads TGCGCCAGCAGCTTGGGACAGGGAGTCTACAATGAGCAGTTCTTC.

The V call is TRBV18, the J call TRBJ2-1, with 7 nucleotides matching TRBD1. V dropped 2 bases and J dropped 5; count of bases not matched to a gene: 9. This CDR3 spans 16 amino acids. Germline CDR1 KGHSH, CDR2 LQKENI. This chain's CDR3 is CASSPGSGRGNNEQFF. As DNA, the CDR3 is TGTGCCAGCTCACCAGGGTCGGGCAGGGGGAACAATGAGCAGTTCTTC.

This chain uses TRBV28 with TRBJ1-2; maybe TRBD1 (6 bases). The germline V gene encodes CDR1 MDHEN and CDR2 SYDVKM. Deletions cut 5 bases from V and 3 bases from J, with 22 bases between. There are 17 residues in the CDR3. The CDR3 is CASSTSQKGEGDYGYTF. Here the CDR3 DNA reads TGTGCCAGCAGTACCTCACAAAAGGGGGAAGGTGACTATGGCTACACCTTC.

This clone was counted between two and nine times. CDR3 amino acids: CSARTYYGYTF. CDR3 sequence (DNA): TGCAGCGCCAGGACTTACTATGGCTACACCTTC. This chain uses TRBV29-1 with TRBJ1-2; D unresolved. The CDR3 is 11 amino acids. Trimming removed 7 bases at V and 3 bases at J, with 9 bases between. Looked up from germline, CDR1 is SQVTM and CDR2 is ANQGSEA.

This sequence joins TRBV5-6 and TRBJ1-6; TRBD1 aligns across 9 bases. CDR1 and CDR2 from the germline V gene are SGHDT and YYEEEE. This CDR3 has 16 residues. J lost 9 bases, V lost 4 bases, and 11 bases had no gene match. As DNA, the CDR3 is TGTGCCAGCAGCGGCGGACAGGGGCGGTGGGGTTCACCCCTCCACTTT. Translated: CASSGGQGRWGSPLHF.

The chain couples TRBV7-9 to TRBJ2-3; D ambiguous. CDR1 is SEHNR, CDR2 FQNEAQ, per germline (reference sequence). This CDR3 region has 16 residues. Trimming cost V 2 bases and J 4 bases, with 16 bases left between them. The CDR3 nucleotides read TGTGCCAGCAGCTTAACGTTGGCAGGTGGGCCAGATACGCAGTATTTT. Amino acids: CASSLTLAGGPDTQYF. Combining the CDR3 with reference TRBV7-9 and TRBJ2-3 gives the whole variable domain DTGVSQNPRHKITKRGQNVTFRCDPISEHNRLYWYRQTLGQGPEFLTYFQNEAQLEKSRLLSDRFSAERPKGSFSTLEIQRTEQGDSAMYLCASSLTLAGGPDTQYFGPGTRLTVL.

J is TRBJ2-2 and V is TRBV6-5; 8 bases map to TRBD1. The germline gives CDR1 MNHEY, CDR2 SVGAGI. This CDR3 has 15 residues. With V trimmed by 4 bases and J by 5 bases, 6 bases remained unmatched. Here the CDR3 DNA reads TGTGCCAGCAGTTCCGGACAGGGTCAGACCGGGGAGCTGTTTTTT. Its translation: CASSSGQGQTGELFF.

V gene TRBV19 combines with J gene TRBJ1-1; 7 bases align to TRBD1. The CDR3 sequence is 13 residues long. Germline CDR1 is LNHDA and CDR2 is SQIVND (reference sequence). V shed 2 bases, J shed 8 bases, and the junction held 5 bases outside the gene matches. The CDR3 bases are TGTGCCAGTAGTATAATGAGGGACAGCGAAGCTTTCTTT. Its protein product is CASSIMRDSEAFF.

The chain is built from TRBV11-2 and TRBJ1-1; weak D call: TRBD1 (5 bases). The CDR3 has 14 amino acids. The V and J ends lost 5 bases and 1 base respectively, with 11 bases between them. Germline V lookup: CDR1 SGHAT, CDR2 FQNNGV. DNA of the CDR3: TGTGCCAGCAGCCCTTCGGGGGGGAACACTGAAGCTTTCTTT. Amino acids: CASSPSGGNTEAFF.

This chain links TRBV27 with TRBJ2-1; 9 positions agree with TRBD2. The J segment lost 5 bases and the V segment lost 5 bases, leaving 4 bases of the junction unmatched. The CDR3 is 14 residues long. Germline CDR1 reads MNHEY; CDR2 reads SMNVEV (reference sequence). For the CDR3, the DNA is TGTGCCAGCAGTGTAGCGGGGGTACACAATGAGCAGTTCTTC. As protein: CASSVAGVHNEQFF.